The 26 T cell receptor beta chains in this list originate from one sample, sequenced in a study of blood T cells in healthy people across ages. PCR was performed a second time for about 7 to 12 cycles using a sample-barcoded 5' primer and a J-beta primer mix. TCRdb ran MiXCR on the 5' RACE reads and lists one entry per CDR3 protein. Of hundreds of thousands of distinct CDR3 sequences listed, about 51% were seen once; the top ten hold roughly 14%. What was sequenced was blood. The receptor source for this set is a woman of 80 years or more in good health.

The chain links TRBV28 to TRBJ1-2; 8 bases align to TRBD1. Germline V lookup: CDR1 MDHEN, CDR2 SYDVKM. CDR3 length equals 15 residues. Germline trimming cut 5 bases from V and 8 bases from J; bases unmatched to any gene: 13. The CDR3: CASSLVGGQGNGYTF. The CDR3 DNA is TGTGCCAGCAGTCTGGTCGGCGGACAGGGTAACGGCTACACCTTC.

This clonotype was observed a handful of times. The chain carries TRBV25-1 and TRBJ1-5, with no clear D. CDR1 and CDR2 (germline): MGHDK, SYGVNS. The V gene lost 6 bases and the J gene lost 4 bases, with 7 bases spanning the gap. The CDR3 extends over 12 amino acids. DNA for the CDR3: TGTGCCAGCAGGGGCGGGAATCAGCCCCAGCATTTT. This encodes CASRGGNQPQHF.

The chain couples TRBV5-1 to TRBJ2-7; 10 bases line up with TRBD2. V was pared by 1 base and J by 5 bases, with 15 bases of the junction left unmatched. This CDR3 has 18 amino acids. The V gene's germline CDR1 is SGHRS and CDR2 YFSETQ. The CDR3 nucleotides are TGCGCCAGCAGCTTGAGACTAGCGGGTCCTATCCCCCACAACGAGCAGTACTTC. This translates into CASSLRLAGPIPHNEQYF.

This clonotype was detected ten times or more. V and J are TRBV18 and TRBJ2-1, with D possibly TRBD1 on 5 matching bases. CDR3 size: 17 residues. CDR1 and CDR2 from the germline V gene are KGHSH and LQKENI. With 3 bases removed from V and 1 base from J, the gap between germline ends came to 16 bases. CDR3 in amino acids: CASSPSKGKPSYNEQFF. In DNA, the CDR3 is TGTGCCAGCTCACCCAGCAAGGGGAAGCCTTCCTACAATGAGCAGTTCTTC.

V and J are TRBV20-1 and TRBJ1-1; D is unresolved. CDR3 size: 11 residues. Germline V CDR1 and CDR2: DFQATT, SNEGSKA (reference sequence). Trimming left V 4 bases short and J 7 bases short, with 10 bases between. Here the CDR3 reads CSAILAVEAFF. Written as DNA, the CDR3 is TGCAGTGCTATCCTGGCAGTTGAAGCTTTCTTT.

The chain carries TRBV29-1 and TRBJ2-5; 10 bases line up with TRBD2. Per germline, CDR1 SQVTM and CDR2 ANQGSEA. Germline trimming cut 3 bases from V and 4 bases from J; bases unmatched to any gene: 5. The CDR3 sequence is 14 residues long. The CDR3 DNA reads as TGCAGCGTTGACACTAGCGGGACTAGAGAGACCCAGTACTTC. Translated, it gives CSVDTSGTRETQYF. The full variable domain, rest sourced from reference TRBV29-1 and TRBJ2-5, is SAVISQKPSRDICQRGTSLTIQCQVDSQVTMMFWYRQQPGQSLTLIATANQGSEATYESGFVIDKFPISRPNLTFSTLTVSNMSPEDSSIYLCSVDTSGTRETQYFGPGTRLLVL.

This clonotype showed up many times. The V gene is TRBV20-1, the J gene TRBJ2-5, with D possibly matching TRBD1 (5 bases). This CDR3 has 12 residues. Trimming pared 4 bases from V and 2 bases from J, leaving 8 bases between. Germline loops: CDR1 DFQATT, CDR2 SNEGSKA (reference sequence). The CDR3 bases are TGCAGTGCTAAGAGACAGCAAGAGACCCAGTACTTC. Its translation: CSAKRQQETQYF.

The chain joins TRBV27 to TRBJ1-5, with D unclear. Germline V lookup: CDR1 MNHEY, CDR2 SMNVEV (reference sequence). The V end lost 6 bases, the J end lost 6 bases, and 12 bases lay between the germline ends. The CDR3 consists of 13 residues. CDR3 in DNA: TGTGCCAGCAGCCCAACTCTTGGTCAGCCCCAGCATTTT. It codes for CASSPTLGQPQHF.

This clonotype has only a few counts. Possible read error: a much larger clone is one base away. The rearrangement uses TRBV3-1 and TRBJ2-7; D not certain. Germline-derived CDR1 and CDR2 are LGHDT and YNNKEL (reference sequence). The CDR3 has 16 residues. The V end lost 1 base, the J end lost 6 bases, and 19 bases lay between the germline ends. DNA for the CDR3: TGTGCCAGCAGCCAAGGGGTTAGTGCCAAGAAGGGCGAGCAGTACTTC. Translated, it gives CASSQGVSAKKGEQYF.

The V and J genes are TRBV27 and TRBJ2-1, with unresolved D. Germline V gene data show CDR1 as MNHEY and CDR2 as SMNVEV (reference sequence). The CDR3 is 15 amino acids. Deletions cut 7 bases from V and 4 bases from J, with 17 bases between. CDR3 in amino acids: CASNELPEPYNEQFF. DNA of the CDR3: TGTGCCAGCAACGAACTTCCGGAACCATACAATGAGCAGTTCTTC.

As for this clonotype: One end of the junction is discordant with germline, which a read error may explain. The chain uses TRBV2 and TRBJ2-2; D tentatively fits TRBD1 or TRBD2 (6 bases each). Germline CDR1 is SNHLY and CDR2 is FYNNEI. This CDR3 comprises 17 residues. The CDR3, as DNA: TGTGCCAGCAGCCCCAGCCGGGTAACGCGGGACACTGGGGAGCTGTTTTTT. This sequence encodes CASSPSRVTRDTGELFF.

The chain uses TRBV4-2 and TRBJ2-3; 8 nucleotides agree with TRBD2. This CDR3 has 15 residues. V gave up 2 bases and J gave up 1 base; unmatched junction bases: 2. Germline assignment: CDR1 LGHNA and CDR2 YNFKEQ. The CDR3 is CASSQPGGGTDTQYF. CDR3 coding DNA: TGTGCCAGCAGCCAACCCGGGGGGGGCACAGATACGCAGTATTTT.

This clonotype was counted a single time. J is TRBJ2-2 and V is TRBV12-3 or TRBV12-4; possibly TRBD2 for D (5 bases). This CDR3 has 14 residues. The V end lost 11 bases, the J end lost 7 bases, and 20 bases lay between the germline ends. The CDR3 nucleotides read TGTGCCGGCACCACTCAGAGCGGATTCGGGGAGCTGTTTTTT. Translation gives CAGTTQSGFGELFF.

This clonotype was counted at least ten times. The V and J genes are TRBV11-1 and TRBJ2-3, with TRBD1 identical over 8 bases. J lost 2 bases, V lost 3 bases, and 10 bases had no gene match. Looked up from germline, CDR1 is SGHAT and CDR2 is FQDESV (reference sequence). The CDR3 contains 17 residues. In DNA, the CDR3 is TGTGCCAGCAGCTTCCGACAGGGGATTCCCCTCACAGATACGCAGTATTTT. Protein sequence: CASSFRQGIPLTDTQYF.

Many counts were recorded for this clonotype. The chain links TRBV12-3 or TRBV12-4 to TRBJ1-1; tentatively, D is TRBD1 (5 bases). The CDR3 spans 14 residues. With 3 bases removed from V and 2 bases from J, the gap between germline ends came to 10 bases. The chain's CDR3 is CASSFLGGNTEAFF. The CDR3 nucleotides are TGTGCCAGCAGTTTTTTGGGGGGTAACACTGAAGCTTTCTTT.

This clonotype was counted only a few times. A much bigger clone sits one base away, suggesting this may be a read error. The chain links TRBV5-1 to TRBJ2-1; D may match TRBD1 or TRBD2 (6 bases each). Germline CDR1 reads SGHRS; CDR2 reads YFSETQ. CDR3 length: 11 residues. The CDR3 sequence: CACSLPGAQFF. The CDR3 region has the DNA TGCGCCTGCAGCCTACCGGGGGCCCAGTTCTTC.

There are many counts of this clonotype. The genes are TRBV10-3 and TRBJ2-1; 10 nucleotides line up with TRBD2. CDR1 is ENHRY and CDR2 is SYGVKD in the germline V gene. The CDR3 has 14 amino acids. With V trimmed by 10 bases and J by 4 bases, 7 bases remained unmatched. The DNA of the CDR3 is TGTGCCACCAGCAGCGGGGGGGAGTACAATGAGCAGTTCTTC. It yields the protein CATSSGGEYNEQFF.

This chain uses TRBV4-2 with TRBJ1-3; TRBD1 is a possible D gene (6 bases). CDR1 and CDR2 (germline): LGHNA, YNFKEQ. CDR3 size: 16 residues. The V and J ends lost 0 bases and 3 bases respectively, with 12 bases between them. The CDR3 is CASSQDPGGGGNTIYF. The CDR3, as DNA: TGTGCCAGCAGCCAAGATCCGGGGGGCGGTGGAAACACCATATATTTT.

This clonotype was detected many times. The V and J genes are TRBV6-6 and TRBJ2-7; TRBD2 matches at 7 bases. The CDR3 loop spans 14 amino acids. The V gene end was trimmed by 5 bases and the J gene end by 1 base; junction bases not matched to a gene: 5. Germline assignment: CDR1 MNHNY and CDR2 SVGAGI (reference sequence). Here the CDR3 DNA reads TGTGCCAGCAGTCGGGAGGCACAATCCTACGAGCAGTACTTC. It yields the protein CASSREAQSYEQYF.

Concerning this clonotype: A much larger clonotype is one base distant, so this may be a read error. The chain couples TRBV11-3 to TRBJ2-1, with a possible D match to TRBD2 (6 bases). Germline V gene lookup returns CDR1 SGHNT and CDR2 YENEEA. CDR3 length: 15 amino acids. CDR3 sequence: CAGSFGGTQYNEQFF. The CDR3 DNA is TGTGCCGGCAGCTTTGGCGGGACTCAGTACAATGAGCAGTTCTTC.

This clonotype was counted many times. The CDR3 sequence: CSVGGDSYNEQFF. CDR3 coding DNA: TGCAGCGTGGGGGGGGACAGCTACAATGAGCAGTTCTTC. This chain connects TRBV29-1 to TRBJ2-1, with D perhaps matching TRBD1 or TRBD2 (7 bases each). The CDR3 spans 13 residues. From germline, CDR1 is SQVTM and CDR2 ANQGSEA. V was shortened by 6 bases and J by 3 bases, with 12 bases between the two germline ends.

The gene calls are TRBV4-2 and TRBJ2-1; 10 bases agree with TRBD1. Germline loops: CDR1 LGHNA, CDR2 YNFKEQ. V was clipped by 5 bases and J by 6 bases; unmatched bases: 13. This CDR3 region has 17 residues. CDR3 residues: CASSDNTRTGGLNEQFF. CDR3 bases: TGTGCCAGCAGCGACAACACTAGGACAGGGGGGCTCAATGAGCAGTTCTTC.

Ten or more counts support this clonotype. The chain joins TRBV3-1 to TRBJ2-3; the D gene could be TRBD1 or TRBD2 (6 bases each). This CDR3 has 13 amino acids. Trimming shortened V by 3 bases and J by 5 bases, and 9 bases separated the two germline ends. Germline V lookup: CDR1 LGHDT, CDR2 YNNKEL (reference sequence). The CDR3 here is CASSHRGGDTQYF. CDR3 nucleotides: TGTGCCAGCAGCCACAGGGGAGGAGATACGCAGTATTTT.

The J gene is TRBJ2-1, the V gene TRBV10-3, with 16 bases fitting TRBD2. CDR3 length equals 15 residues. V trimming: 10 bases; J trimming: 7 bases; junction bases outside the gene matches: 7. From germline, CDR1 is ENHRY and CDR2 SYGVKD. This CDR3 reads CASILGLAGGNEQFF. In DNA form, the CDR3 reads TGTGCCAGCATCTTGGGACTAGCGGGAGGGAATGAGCAGTTCTTC.

As for this clonotype: A much larger clone sits a single nucleotide away, making a read error possible. The genes are TRBV20-1 and TRBJ2-3, with 7 bases identical to TRBD2. Germline CDR1 and CDR2: DFQATT and SNEGSKA (reference sequence). The CDR3 sequence is 12 residues long. This CDR3 reads CNARAGPDTQYF. The CDR3 nucleotides read TGCAATGCTAGAGCGGGACCAGATACGCAGTATTTT.

In this sample, this clonotype turned up many times. The J gene is TRBJ2-5, the V gene TRBV6-5, with TRBD1 matching over 9 bases. V lost 2 bases, J lost 3 bases, and 10 bases stayed unmatched. The CDR3 covers 17 residues. Per germline, CDR1 MNHEY and CDR2 SVGAGI. The CDR3 nucleotides are TGTGCCAGCAGTTACGCTGGGTTGGGACAGGGAAAAGAGACCCAGTACTTC. Its protein is CASSYAGLGQGKETQYF.